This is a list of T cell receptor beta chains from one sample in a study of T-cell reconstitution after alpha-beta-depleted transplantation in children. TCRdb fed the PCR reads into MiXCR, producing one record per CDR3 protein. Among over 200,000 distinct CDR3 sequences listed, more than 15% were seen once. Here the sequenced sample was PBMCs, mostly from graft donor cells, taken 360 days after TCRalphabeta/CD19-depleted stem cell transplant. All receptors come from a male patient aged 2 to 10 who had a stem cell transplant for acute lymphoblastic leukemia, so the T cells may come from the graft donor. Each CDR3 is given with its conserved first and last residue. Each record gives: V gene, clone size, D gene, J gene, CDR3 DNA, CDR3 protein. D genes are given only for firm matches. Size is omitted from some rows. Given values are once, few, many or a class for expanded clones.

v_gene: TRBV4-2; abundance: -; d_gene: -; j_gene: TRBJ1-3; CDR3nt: TGTGCCAGCAGCCAAGATAATGCCTCTGGAAACACCATATATTTT; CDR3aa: CASSQDNASGNTIYF
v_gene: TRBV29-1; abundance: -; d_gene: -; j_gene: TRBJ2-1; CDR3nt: TGCAGCCCTGGGGTTCACGGCCTCTTTTGTGAGCAGTTCTTC; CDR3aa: CSPGVHGLFCEQFF
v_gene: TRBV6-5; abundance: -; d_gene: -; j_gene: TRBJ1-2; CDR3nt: TGTGCCAGCAGTTACTCGATTCAGGGGCGCAACACCTTC; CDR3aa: CASSYSIQGRNTF
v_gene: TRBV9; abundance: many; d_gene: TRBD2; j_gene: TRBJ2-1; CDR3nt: TGTGCCAGCGGGGAGGGCGTCTCCTACAATGAGCAGTTCTTC; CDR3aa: CASGEGVSYNEQFF
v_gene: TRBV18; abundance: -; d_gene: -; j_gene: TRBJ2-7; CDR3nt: TGTGCCAGCTCACCCGGTTCAGGGGTGACCTACGAGCAGTACTTC; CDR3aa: CASSPGSGVTYEQYF
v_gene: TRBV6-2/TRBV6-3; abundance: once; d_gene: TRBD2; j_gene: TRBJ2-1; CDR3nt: TGTGCCAGCAGAAGGTCTACTAGCGGGAGGAATGAGGAGTTCTTC; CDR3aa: CASRRSTSGRNEEFF
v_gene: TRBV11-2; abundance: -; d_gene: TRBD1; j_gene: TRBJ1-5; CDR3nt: TGTGCCAGCAGCTCGTGGGGGACAGGGGATCAGCCCCAGCATTTT; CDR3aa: CASSSWGTGDQPQHF
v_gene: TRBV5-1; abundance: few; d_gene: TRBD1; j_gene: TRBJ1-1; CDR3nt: TGCGCCAGCAGCACGGGACAGGGCACTGAAGCTTTCTTT; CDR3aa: CASSTGQGTEAFF
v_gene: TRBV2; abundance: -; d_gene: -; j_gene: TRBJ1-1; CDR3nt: TGTGCCAGCAGTGAAAAGACAGGCGGACTGAACACTGAAGCTTTCTTT; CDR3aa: CASSEKTGGLNTEAFF
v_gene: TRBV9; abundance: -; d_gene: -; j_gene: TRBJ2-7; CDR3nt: TGTGCCAGCAGCGCCACAGGGACCGTCTACGAGCAGTACTTC; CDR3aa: CASSATGTVYEQYF
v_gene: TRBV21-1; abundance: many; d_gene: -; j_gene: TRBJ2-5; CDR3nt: TGTGCCAGCAGCATTTGTCTGTTGGGACTTCTTCCCGGACCGGAAGAGACCCAGTACTTC; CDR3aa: CASSICLLGLLPGPEETQYF
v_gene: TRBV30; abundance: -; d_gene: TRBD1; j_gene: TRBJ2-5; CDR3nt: TGTGCCTGGAGTGGGGGGACAGGGGGCGTAAAGACCCAGTACTTC; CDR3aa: CAWSGGTGGVKTQYF
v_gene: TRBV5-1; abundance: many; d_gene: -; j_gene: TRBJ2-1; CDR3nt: TGCGCCAGCAGCTCGGCCTGGGGGAGCTCCTACAATGAGCAGTTCTTC; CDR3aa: CASSSAWGSSYNEQFF
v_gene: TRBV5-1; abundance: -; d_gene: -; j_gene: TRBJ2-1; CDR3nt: TGCGCCAGCAGCTTGCGGTCCCTGTCCCAAAGGAGCTCCTACAATGAGCAGTTCTTC; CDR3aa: CASSLRSLSQRSSYNEQFF
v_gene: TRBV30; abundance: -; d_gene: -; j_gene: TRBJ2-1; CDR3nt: TGTGCCTGGAGCTGGCCCGCGGGCTACAATGAGCAGTTCTTC; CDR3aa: CAWSWPAGYNEQFF
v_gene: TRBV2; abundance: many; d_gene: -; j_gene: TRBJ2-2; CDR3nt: TGTGCCAGCACCCGGGACCAAAACACCGGGGAGCTGTTTTTT; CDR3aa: CASTRDQNTGELFF
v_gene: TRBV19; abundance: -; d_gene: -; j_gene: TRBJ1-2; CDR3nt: TGTGCCAGTAGTATAGTAAACAGCGCTAACTATGGCCACACCTTC; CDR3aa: CASSIVNSANYGHTF
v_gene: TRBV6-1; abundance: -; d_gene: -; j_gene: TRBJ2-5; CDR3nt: TGTGCCAGCAGGACCGGGACGGTAGAGACCCAGTACTTC; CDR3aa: CASRTGTVETQYF
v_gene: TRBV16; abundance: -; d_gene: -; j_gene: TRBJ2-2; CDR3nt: TGTGCCAGCAGCCAATCCGGGGGAATCACCGGGGAGCTGTTTTTT; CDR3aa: CASSQSGGITGELFF
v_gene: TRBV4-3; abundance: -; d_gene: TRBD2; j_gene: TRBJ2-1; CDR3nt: TGCGCCAGCAGCCAAGAAGAGCCTAGCGGGAGGGACTACAATGAGCAGTTCTTC; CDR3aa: CASSQEEPSGRDYNEQFF
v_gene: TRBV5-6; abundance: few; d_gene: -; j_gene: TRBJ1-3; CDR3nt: TGTGCCAGCAGCGCGACGACAGGATCTGGAAACACCATATATTTT; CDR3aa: CASSATTGSGNTIYF
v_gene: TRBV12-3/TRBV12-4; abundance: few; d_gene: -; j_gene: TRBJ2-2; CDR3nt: TGTGCCAGCAAGGGGGGCCTTAGCACCGGGGAGCTGTTTTTT; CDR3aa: CASKGGLSTGELFF
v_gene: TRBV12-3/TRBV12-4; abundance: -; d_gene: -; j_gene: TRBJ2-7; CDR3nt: TGTGCCAGCAGTTTAAGGGCAGGGGCTTCCTACGAGCAGTACTTC; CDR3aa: CASSLRAGASYEQYF
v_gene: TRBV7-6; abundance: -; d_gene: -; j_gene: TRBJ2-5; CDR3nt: TGTGCCAGCAGCTTACTCATAGGGGATGGGGAGACCCAGTACTTC; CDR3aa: CASSLLIGDGETQYF
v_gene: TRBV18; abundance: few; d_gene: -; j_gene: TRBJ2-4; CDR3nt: TGTGCCAGCTCACCAGGCGGGGCTCACGGCAAAAACATTCAGTACTTC; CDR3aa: CASSPGGAHGKNIQYF
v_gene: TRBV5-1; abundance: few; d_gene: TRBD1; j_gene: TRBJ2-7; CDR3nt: TGCGCCAGCAGCATGTTCAGCAGGACAGGGGGACCCTACGAGCAGTACTTC; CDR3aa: CASSMFSRTGGPYEQYF
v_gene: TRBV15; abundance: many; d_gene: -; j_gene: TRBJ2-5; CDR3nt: TGTGCCACCAGCAGAGATTGGGGGGTACAAGAGACCCAGTACTTC; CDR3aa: CATSRDWGVQETQYF
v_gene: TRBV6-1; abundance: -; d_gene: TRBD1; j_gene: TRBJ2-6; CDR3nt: TGTGCCAGCAGCAAACGACAGGGGACCGGGGCCAACGTCCTGACTTTC; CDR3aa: CASSKRQGTGANVLTF
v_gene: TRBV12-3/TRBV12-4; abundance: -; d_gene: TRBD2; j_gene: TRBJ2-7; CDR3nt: TGTGCCAGCAGTCGCGGGGAGGGTTCCTACGAGCAGTACTTC; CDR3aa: CASSRGEGSYEQYF
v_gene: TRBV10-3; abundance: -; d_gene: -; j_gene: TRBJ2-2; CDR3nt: TGTGCCATCAGGCTGACTGAGACCGGGGAGCTGTTTTTT; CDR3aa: CAIRLTETGELFF
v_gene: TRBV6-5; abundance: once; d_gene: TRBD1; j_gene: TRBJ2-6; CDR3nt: TGTGCCAGCAGTTCACAGGGGATTATCGGCTCTGGGGCCAACGTCCTGACTTTC; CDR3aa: CASSSQGIIGSGANVLTF
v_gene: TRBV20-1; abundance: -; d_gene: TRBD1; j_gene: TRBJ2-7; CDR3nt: TGCAGTGCTCCCCGGGACAGGGGAACCTACGAGCAGTACTTC; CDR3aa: CSAPRDRGTYEQYF
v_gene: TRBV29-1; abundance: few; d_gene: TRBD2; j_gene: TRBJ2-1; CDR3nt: TGCAGCGTCGCGACTAGCCCAACATCCTACAATGAGCAGTTCTTC; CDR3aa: CSVATSPTSYNEQFF
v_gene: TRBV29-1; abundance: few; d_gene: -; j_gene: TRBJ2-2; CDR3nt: TGCAGCGTAACCCCTGATACCGGGGAGCTGTTTTTT; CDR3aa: CSVTPDTGELFF
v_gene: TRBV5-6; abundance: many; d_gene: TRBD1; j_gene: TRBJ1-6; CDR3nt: TGTGCCAGCAGCTTCGGACAGGGGGTGATTTCACCCCTCCACTTT; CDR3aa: CASSFGQGVISPLHF
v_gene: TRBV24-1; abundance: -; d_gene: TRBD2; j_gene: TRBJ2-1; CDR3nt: TGTGCCACCAGTCCACTAGCGGGGGGAGGGCGGCAGTTCTTC; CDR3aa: CATSPLAGGGRQFF
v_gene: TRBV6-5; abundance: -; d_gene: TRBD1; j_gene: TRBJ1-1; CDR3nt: TGTGCCAGCAGATATCATGGGACAGGGGGCACTGAAGCTTTCTTT; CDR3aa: CASRYHGTGGTEAFF
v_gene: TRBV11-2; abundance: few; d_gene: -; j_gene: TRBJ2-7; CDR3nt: TGTGCCAGCAGCCGGTCGACCTACGAGCAGTACTTC; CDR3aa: CASSRSTYEQYF
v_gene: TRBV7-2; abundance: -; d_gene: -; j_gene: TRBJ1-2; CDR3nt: TGTGCCAGCAGCTTAGTCTCAGTGTTCTCTAACTATGGCTACACCTTC; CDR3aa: CASSLVSVFSNYGYTF
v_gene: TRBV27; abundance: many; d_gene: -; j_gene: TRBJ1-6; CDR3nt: TGTGCCAGCAGTTCGGACAGTAATTCACCCCTCCACTTT; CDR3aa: CASSSDSNSPLHF
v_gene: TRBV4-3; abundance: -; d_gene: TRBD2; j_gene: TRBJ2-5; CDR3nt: TGCGCCAGCAGCCAACTGGGGGGGTACGAGACCCAGTACTTC; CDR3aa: CASSQLGGYETQYF